Each of the 4 T cell receptor beta chains below was sequenced from the same sample in a study of shared clonotypes between healthy human individuals. Naive CD8 isolation took CD45RO-negative cells positively selected for CCR7 and excluded terminally differentiated effector memory CD45RA+ cells. The table came from immunoSEQ multiplex PCR; TCRdb's copy has only in-frame clones and leaves some out. The data contain about 2 million clones, about 95% of them singletons. The sequenced sample consisted of naive CD8+ T cells sorted from blood. The receptors originated from a man aged 18 to 35 in good health.

V and J are TRBV9 and TRBJ2-5, with 11 positions matching TRBD2. Per the germline V gene, CDR1 is SGDLS and CDR2 is YYNGEE. This CDR3 region has 16 residues. V shed 0 bases, J shed 2 bases, and the junction held 3 bases outside the gene matches. The CDR3 sequence: CASSVGTSGPQETQYF. CDR3 DNA: TGTGCCAGCAGCGTAGGGACTAGCGGGCCACAAGAGACCCAGTACTTC.

This chain connects TRBV6-5 to TRBJ2-2, with D perhaps given as TRBD1 or TRBD2 (5 bases each). The CDR3 is made up of 15 amino acids. Germline V gene sequence: CDR1 MNHEY, CDR2 SVGAGI. Trimming pared 4 bases from V and 1 base from J, leaving 10 bases between. For the CDR3, the DNA is TGTGCCAGCAGTTCCCGGGACGTGAACACCGGGGAGCTGTTTTTT. This encodes CASSSRDVNTGELFF.

The chain links TRBV19 to TRBJ2-3; tentatively, D is TRBD1 (6 bases). Germline V gene sequence: CDR1 LNHDA, CDR2 SQIVND (reference sequence). This CDR3 has 14 residues. V was cut by 1 base and J by 9 bases, with 14 bases left in between. This CDR3 is CASSIGTGTLTQYF. The CDR3 nucleotides are TGTGCCAGTAGTATAGGAACCGGGACACTAACGCAGTATTTT.

This clone was recorded only once. The junction and the germline gene differ at one end; a read error may be behind it. The chain is built from TRBV7-7 and TRBJ2-5; D uncertain. Looked up from germline, CDR1 is SSHAT and CDR2 is FNYEAQ (reference sequence). The CDR3 has 14 residues. CDR3 protein: CASSLGLGKETQYF. CDR3 nucleotides: TGTGCTAGCAGCCTCGGGTTGGGAAAAGAGACCCAGTACTTC.